This T cell receptor beta chain was retrieved from a study of cytomegalovirus exposure and HLA in healthy donors. Study results and caveats: Presence/absence results assume similar sequencing depth per donor, which may not hold. Later work associated roughly 17,000 TCR beta sequences with HLA alleles at 0.05 false discovery rate. Per a later analysis, HLA-associated TCR beta chains showed more clonal expansion than other, equally common TCR beta chains.

Amplification used 60 Vbeta primers and 13 Jbeta primers. Libraries were prepared by immunoSEQ multiplex PCR; TCRdb keeps only in-frame clonotypes and omits some of them. Its clone listing holds tens of thousands of clones. Regarding this clone: Antigen unknown.

The clonotype comes from a woman aged 30 to 39 in good health and CMV-seronegative. The sample taken for sequencing was PBMCs.

The CDR3: CASSEPQGRIHGYTF. The CDR3 bases are TGTGCCAGCAGTGAACCCCAGGGTCGAATACATGGCTACACCTTC. The V gene is TRBV6-1, the J gene TRBJ1-2; D may be TRBD1 (5 bases). The V end lost 2 bases, the J end lost 6 bases, and 16 bases lay between the germline ends. Per the germline V gene, CDR1 is MNHNS and CDR2 is SASEGT. CDR3 size: 15 residues.